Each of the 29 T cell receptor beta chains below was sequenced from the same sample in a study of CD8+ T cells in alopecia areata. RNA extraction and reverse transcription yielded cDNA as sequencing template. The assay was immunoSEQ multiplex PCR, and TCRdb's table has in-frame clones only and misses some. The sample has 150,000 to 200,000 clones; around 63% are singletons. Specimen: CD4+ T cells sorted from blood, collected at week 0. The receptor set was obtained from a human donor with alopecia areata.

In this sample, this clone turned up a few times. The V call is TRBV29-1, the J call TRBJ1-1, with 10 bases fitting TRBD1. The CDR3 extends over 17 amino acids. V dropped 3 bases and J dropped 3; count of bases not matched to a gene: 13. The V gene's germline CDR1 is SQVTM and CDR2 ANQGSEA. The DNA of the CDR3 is TGCAGCGTTGAGACCGGGACAGGGGTTGGTCTGCACACTGAAGCTTTCTTT. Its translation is CSVETGTGVGLHTEAFF.

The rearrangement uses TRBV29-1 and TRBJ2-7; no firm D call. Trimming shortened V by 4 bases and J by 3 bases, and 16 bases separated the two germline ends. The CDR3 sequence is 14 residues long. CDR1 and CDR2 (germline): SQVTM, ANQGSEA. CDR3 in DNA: TGCAGCGTTGTGGCCAAGGGTCTTATCTACGAGCAGTACTTC. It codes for CSVVAKGLIYEQYF.

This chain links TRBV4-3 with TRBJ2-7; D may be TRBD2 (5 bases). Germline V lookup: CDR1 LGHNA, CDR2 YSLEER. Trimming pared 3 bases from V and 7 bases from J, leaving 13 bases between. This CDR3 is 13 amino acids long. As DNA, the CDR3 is TGCGCCAGCAGCCATGAGCGGACGGGAGAGCAGTACTTC. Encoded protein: CASSHERTGEQYF.

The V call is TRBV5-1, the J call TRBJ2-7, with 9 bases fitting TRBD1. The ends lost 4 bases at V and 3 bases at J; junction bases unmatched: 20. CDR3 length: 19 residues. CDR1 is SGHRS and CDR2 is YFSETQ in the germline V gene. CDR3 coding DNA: TGCGCCAGCAGCAACGCGGGACAGGGCCGGACCGGGGGTTACTACGAGCAGTACTTC. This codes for CASSNAGQGRTGGYYEQYF.

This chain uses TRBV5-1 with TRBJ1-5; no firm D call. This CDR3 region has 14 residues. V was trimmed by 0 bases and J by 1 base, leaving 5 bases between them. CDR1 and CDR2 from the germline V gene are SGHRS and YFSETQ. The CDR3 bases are TGCGCCAGCAGCTTGGATAGCAGCAATCAGCCCCAGCATTTT. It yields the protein CASSLDSSNQPQHF.

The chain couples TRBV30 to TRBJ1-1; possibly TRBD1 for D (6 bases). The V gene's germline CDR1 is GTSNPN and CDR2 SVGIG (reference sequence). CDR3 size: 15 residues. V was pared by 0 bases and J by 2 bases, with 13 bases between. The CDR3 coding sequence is TGTGCCTGGAGTGTAACAGGGAATGTCAACACTGAAGCTTTCTTT. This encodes CAWSVTGNVNTEAFF.

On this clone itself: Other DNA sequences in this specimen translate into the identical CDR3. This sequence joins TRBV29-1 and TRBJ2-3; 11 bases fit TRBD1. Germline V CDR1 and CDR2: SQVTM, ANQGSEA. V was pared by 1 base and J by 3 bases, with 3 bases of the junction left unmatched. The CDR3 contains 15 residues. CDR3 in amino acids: CSVEARDRGTDTQYF. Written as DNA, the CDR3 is TGCAGCGTTGAAGCCCGGGACAGGGGGACAGATACGCAGTATTTT.

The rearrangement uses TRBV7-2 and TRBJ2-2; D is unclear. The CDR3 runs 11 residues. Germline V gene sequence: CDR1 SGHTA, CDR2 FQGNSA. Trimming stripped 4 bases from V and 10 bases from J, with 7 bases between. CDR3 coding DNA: TGTGCCAGCAGCTCCGGCTTGGAGCTGTTTTTT. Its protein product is CASSSGLELFF.

CDR3 loop: CASSQDWSSGNTIYF. As DNA, the CDR3 is TGTGCCAGCAGCCAAGACTGGAGCTCTGGAAACACCATATATTTT. The J gene is TRBJ1-3, the V gene TRBV7-9; D remains ambiguous. Germline assignment: CDR1 SEHNR and CDR2 FQNEAQ (reference sequence). The CDR3 consists of 15 residues. V lost 5 bases and J 0 bases, leaving 11 bases between the germline ends.

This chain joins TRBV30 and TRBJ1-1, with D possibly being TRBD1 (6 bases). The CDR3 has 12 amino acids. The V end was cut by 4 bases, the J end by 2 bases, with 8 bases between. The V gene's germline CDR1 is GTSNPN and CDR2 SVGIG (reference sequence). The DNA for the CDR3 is TGTGCCTGGACAGGGGTAAACACTGAAGCTTTCTTT. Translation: CAWTGVNTEAFF.

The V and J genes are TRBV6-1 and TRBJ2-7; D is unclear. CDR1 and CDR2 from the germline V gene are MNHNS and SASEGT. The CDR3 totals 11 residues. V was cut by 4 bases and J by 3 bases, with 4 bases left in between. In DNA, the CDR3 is TGTGCCAGCAGTGGGTACTACGAGCAGTACTTC. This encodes CASSGYYEQYF.

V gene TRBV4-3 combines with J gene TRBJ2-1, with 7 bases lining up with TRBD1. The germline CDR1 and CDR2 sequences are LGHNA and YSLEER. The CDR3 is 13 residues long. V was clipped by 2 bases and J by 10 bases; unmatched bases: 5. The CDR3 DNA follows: TGCGCCAGCAGCCAAACAGGGGTAGTGGAGCAGTTCTTC. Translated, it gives CASSQTGVVEQFF.

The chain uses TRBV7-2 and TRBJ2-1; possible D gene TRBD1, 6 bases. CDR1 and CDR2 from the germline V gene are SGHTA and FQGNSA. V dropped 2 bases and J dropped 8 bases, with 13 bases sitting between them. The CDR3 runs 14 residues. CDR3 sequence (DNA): TGTGCCAGCAGCTTACAGGGGATCGTCGATGAGCAGTTCTTC. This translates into CASSLQGIVDEQFF. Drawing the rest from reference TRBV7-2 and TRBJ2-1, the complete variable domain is GAGVSQSPSNKVTEKGKDVELRCDPISGHTALYWYRQSLGQGLEFLIYFQGNSAPDKSGLPSDRFSAERTGGSVSTLTIQRTQQEDSAVYLCASSLQGIVDEQFFGPGTRLTVL.

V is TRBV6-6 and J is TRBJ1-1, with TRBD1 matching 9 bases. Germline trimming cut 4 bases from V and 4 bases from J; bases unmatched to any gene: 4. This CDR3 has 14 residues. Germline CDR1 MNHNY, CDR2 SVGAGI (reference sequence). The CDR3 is CASSLGTGITEAFF. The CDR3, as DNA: TGTGCCAGCAGTTTAGGGACAGGGATCACTGAAGCTTTCTTT.

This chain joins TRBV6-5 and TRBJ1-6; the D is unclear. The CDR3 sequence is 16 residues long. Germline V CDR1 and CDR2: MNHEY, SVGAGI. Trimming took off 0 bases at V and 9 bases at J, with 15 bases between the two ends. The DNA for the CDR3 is TGTGCCAGCAGTTACTCGGCGGGAGGAATGAGTTCACCCCTCCACTTT. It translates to CASSYSAGGMSSPLHF.

CDR3 DNA: TGTGCCAGCTCACCACCATACGGACAGGGGAACACTGAAGCTTTCTTT. This translates into CASSPPYGQGNTEAFF. This chain connects TRBV18 to TRBJ1-1, with 8 nucleotides matching TRBD1. Germline V gene sequence: CDR1 KGHSH, CDR2 LQKENI. The CDR3 totals 16 residues. Trimming took 0 bases from V and 1 from J; bases not matched to a gene: 4.

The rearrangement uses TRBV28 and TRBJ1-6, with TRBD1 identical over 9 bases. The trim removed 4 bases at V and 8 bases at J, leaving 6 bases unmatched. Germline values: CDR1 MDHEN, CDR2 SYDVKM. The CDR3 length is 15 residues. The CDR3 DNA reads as TGTGCCAGCAGTTCCGTCCGGGACAGGGATTCACCCCTCCACTTT. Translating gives CASSSVRDRDSPLHF.

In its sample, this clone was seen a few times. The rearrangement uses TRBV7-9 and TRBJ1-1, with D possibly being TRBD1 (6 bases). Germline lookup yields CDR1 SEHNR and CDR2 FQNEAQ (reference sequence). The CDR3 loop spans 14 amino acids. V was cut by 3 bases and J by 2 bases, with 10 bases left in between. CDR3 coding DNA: TGTGCCAGCAGCTTTGCAGGGGATAACACTGAAGCTTTCTTT. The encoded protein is CASSFAGDNTEAFF.

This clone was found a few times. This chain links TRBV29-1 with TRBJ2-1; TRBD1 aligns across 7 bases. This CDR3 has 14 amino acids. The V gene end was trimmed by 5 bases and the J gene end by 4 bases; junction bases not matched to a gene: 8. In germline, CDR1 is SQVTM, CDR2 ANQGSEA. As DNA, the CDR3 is TGCAGCGTTTACTTAGACAGGGCATACAATGAGCAGTTCTTC. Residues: CSVYLDRAYNEQFF.

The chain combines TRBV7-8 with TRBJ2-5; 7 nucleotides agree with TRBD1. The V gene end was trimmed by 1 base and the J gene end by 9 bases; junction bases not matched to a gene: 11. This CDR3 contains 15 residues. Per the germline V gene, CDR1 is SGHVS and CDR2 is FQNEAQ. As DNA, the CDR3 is TGTGCCAGCAGCTTAGAGCTTTCTACAGGGGTTGCCCAGTACTTC. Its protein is CASSLELSTGVAQYF. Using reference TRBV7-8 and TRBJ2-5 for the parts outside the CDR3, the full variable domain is GAGVSQSPRYKVAKRGQDVALRCDPISGHVSLFWYQQALGQGPEFLTYFQNEAQLDKSGLPSDRFFAERPEGSVSTLKIQRTQQEDSAVYLCASSLELSTGVAQYFGPGTRLLVL.

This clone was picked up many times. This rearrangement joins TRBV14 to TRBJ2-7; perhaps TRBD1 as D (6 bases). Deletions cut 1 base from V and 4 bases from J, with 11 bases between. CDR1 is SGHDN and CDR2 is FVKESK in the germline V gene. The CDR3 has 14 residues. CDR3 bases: TGTGCCAGCAGCCAAGTCGGACAGCGGTACGAGCAGTACTTC. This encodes CASSQVGQRYEQYF.

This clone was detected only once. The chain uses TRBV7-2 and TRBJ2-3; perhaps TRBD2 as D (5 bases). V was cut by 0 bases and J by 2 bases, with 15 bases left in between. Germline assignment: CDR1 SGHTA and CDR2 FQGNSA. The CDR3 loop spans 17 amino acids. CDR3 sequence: CASSLAMAGVPTDTQYF. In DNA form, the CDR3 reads TGTGCCAGCAGCTTAGCGATGGCGGGCGTTCCCACAGATACGCAGTATTTT.

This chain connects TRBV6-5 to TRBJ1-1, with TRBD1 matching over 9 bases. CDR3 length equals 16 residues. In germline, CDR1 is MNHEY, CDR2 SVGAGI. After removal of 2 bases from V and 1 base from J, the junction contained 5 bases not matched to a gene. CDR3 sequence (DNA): TGTGCCAGCAGTTACCGGGACAGGGTGGCGAACACTGAAGCTTTCTTT. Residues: CASSYRDRVANTEAFF.

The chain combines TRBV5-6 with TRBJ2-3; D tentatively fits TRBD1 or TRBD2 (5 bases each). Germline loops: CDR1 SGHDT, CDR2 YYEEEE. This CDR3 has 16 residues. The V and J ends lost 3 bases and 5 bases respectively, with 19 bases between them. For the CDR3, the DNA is TGTGCCAGCAGCTCTACAGGAGGAGGAAATCAAGATACGCAGTATTTT. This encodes CASSSTGGGNQDTQYF.

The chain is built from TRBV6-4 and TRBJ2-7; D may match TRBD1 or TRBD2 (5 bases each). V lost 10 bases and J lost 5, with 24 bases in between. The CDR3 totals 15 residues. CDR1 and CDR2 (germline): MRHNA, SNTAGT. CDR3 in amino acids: CAIRDSPGTCNEQYF. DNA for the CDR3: TGTGCCATCAGAGACAGCCCCGGGACCTGTAACGAGCAGTACTTC.

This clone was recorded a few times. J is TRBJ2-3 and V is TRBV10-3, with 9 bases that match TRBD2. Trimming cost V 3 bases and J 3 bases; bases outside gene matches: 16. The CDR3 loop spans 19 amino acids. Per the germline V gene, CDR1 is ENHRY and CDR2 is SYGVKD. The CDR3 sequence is CAISDNRKRGAAETDTQYF. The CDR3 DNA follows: TGTGCCATCAGTGATAATCGAAAGCGGGGGGCCGCTGAGACAGATACGCAGTATTTT.

CDR3 residues: CASSLLLGGGQETQYF. The CDR3 region has the DNA TGCGCCAGCAGCTTGTTACTCGGAGGGGGCCAAGAGACCCAGTACTTC. The chain carries TRBV5-1 and TRBJ2-5, with D perhaps given as TRBD1 or TRBD2 (6 bases each). Germline assignment: CDR1 SGHRS and CDR2 YFSETQ. The ends were cut back, 1 base at V and 1 base at J, with 14 bases in the middle. The CDR3 spans 16 residues.

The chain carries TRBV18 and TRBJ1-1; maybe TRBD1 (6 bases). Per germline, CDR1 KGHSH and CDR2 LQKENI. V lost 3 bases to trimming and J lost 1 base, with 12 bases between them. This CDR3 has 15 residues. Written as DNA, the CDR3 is TGTGCCAGCTCACCGAGCATGGGGGCGAACACTGAAGCTTTCTTT. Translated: CASSPSMGANTEAFF.

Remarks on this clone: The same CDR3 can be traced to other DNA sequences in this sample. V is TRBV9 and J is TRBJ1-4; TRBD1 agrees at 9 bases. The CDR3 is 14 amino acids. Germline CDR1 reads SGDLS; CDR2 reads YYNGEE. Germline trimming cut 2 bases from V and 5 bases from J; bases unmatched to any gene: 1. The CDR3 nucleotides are TGTGCCAGCAGCGTTGGACAGGGGAATGAAAAACTGTTTTTT. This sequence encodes CASSVGQGNEKLFF.